Listed below are T cell receptor beta chains from one sample, sequenced in a study of cytomegalovirus exposure and HLA in healthy donors. Profiling relied on immunoSEQ multiplex PCR, and the TCRdb table lists in-frame clones only, not all of them. This table holds about 160,000 clones, 85% found once. The sample taken for sequencing was PBMCs. The receptors derive from a boy aged 2-15 years in good health and CMV-seronegative. CDR3s include the opening cysteine and the closing phenylalanine or tryptophan. D genes are given only for firm matches. Clone size appears in some rows only: once, few, many, or a class for an expanded clone.

d_call,j_call,v_call,clone_size,cdr3_nt,cdr3_aa
-,TRBJ1-3,TRBV7-9,-,TGTTCCAGCATCAACAGGGGAAACACCATATATTTT,CSSINRGNTIYF
-,TRBJ1-3,TRBV5-1,-,TGCGCACCCCTTCCTGACGGACACTCTGGAAACACCATATATTTT,CAPLPDGHSGNTIYF
TRBD1,TRBJ1-3,TRBV10-1,-,TGCGCCAGCAGTGAGCCGGGACAGGGGGTCGCCACCATATATTTT,CASSEPGQGVATIYF
TRBD2,TRBJ2-7,TRBV25-1,-,TGTGCCAGCAGTGCCGGGGGGTCCTACGAGCAGTACTTC,CASSAGGSYEQYF
-,TRBJ1-3,TRBV10-2,-,TGCGCCAGCAGCTTAGGGGGCTCTGGAAACACCATATATTTT,CASSLGGSGNTIYF
TRBD1,TRBJ1-6,TRBV5-1,-,TGCGCCAGCAGCCGAACAGGGGAAGGTTCACCCCTCCACTTT,CASSRTGEGSPLHF
-,TRBJ1-2,TRBV5-1,once,TGCGCCAGCAGCTTAGCCGGCGGCTATGGCTACACCTTC,CASSLAGGYGYTF
-,TRBJ1-3,TRBV5-1,-,TGCGCCAGCAGCTTGTGGAACGTATCCAGGGCGAACTCTGGAAACACCATATATTTT,CASSLWNVSRANSGNTIYF
-,TRBJ1-1,TRBV6-1,-,TGTGCCAGCAGCCCAAGCCCTACAGGGAAAGCTTTCTTT,CASSPSPTGKAFF
-,TRBJ1-2,TRBV28,-,TGTGCCAGCAGTTTAAGGCAGGCGGGCGGCTACACCTTC,CASSLRQAGGYTF
TRBD1,TRBJ1-4,TRBV5-1,-,TGCGCCAGCAGCCGAGGGGACAGTAAAAATGAAAAACTGTTTTTT,CASSRGDSKNEKLFF
-,TRBJ2-3,TRBV5-1,-,TGCGCCAGCAGCTTGGTCGGGAGCAACACAGATACGCAGTATTTT,CASSLVGSNTDTQYF
-,TRBJ2-1,TRBV7-9,few,TGTGCCCTAAACCGCGACTACAATGAGCAGTTCTTC,CALNRDYNEQFF
-,TRBJ2-7,TRBV19,-,TGTGCCAGTAGTATGAACAGGGCTCCCTACGAGCAGTACTTC,CASSMNRAPYEQYF
-,TRBJ2-2,TRBV6-1,-,TGTGCCAGCACCTGGACAGCGAACACCGGGGAGCTGTTTTTT,CASTWTANTGELFF
-,TRBJ2-7,TRBV7-6,-,TGTGCCAGCAGCTTAGGTTCGGGGGACGAGCAGTACTTC,CASSLGSGDEQYF
TRBD2,TRBJ2-4,TRBV5-1,-,TGCGCCAGCAGCCCCGATGGGTTAGCGGGAGTAGTGGCCAAAAACATTCAGTACTTC,CASSPDGLAGVVAKNIQYF
-,TRBJ1-6,TRBV5-1,-,TGCGCCAGCAGCTCCCGGGACATGGAGAATTCACCCCTCCACTTT,CASSSRDMENSPLHF
-,TRBJ1-1,TRBV9,-,TGTGCCAGCACCCCCTTGGGGGGCTTT,CASTPLGGF
-,TRBJ1-2,TRBV6-5,-,TGTGCCAGCAGTTACAACCCCCGCAGGGGCCGCTATGGCTACACCTTC,CASSYNPRRGRYGYTF
-,TRBJ1-2,TRBV9,once,TGTGCCAGCAGCGTAGCCGGAGGAGGGCGAGGTGGCTACACCTTC,CASSVAGGGRGGYTF
-,TRBJ2-3,TRBV11-2,-,TGTGCCAGCAGCTTAGGACTGAGCACAGATACGCAGTATTTT,CASSLGLSTDTQYF
-,TRBJ1-5,TRBV5-4,-,TGTGCCAGCAGCATGTACAATCAGCCCCAGCATTTT,CASSMYNQPQHF
TRBD1,TRBJ2-1,TRBV10-1,-,TGCGCCAGCAGTGAGTACAGGGGGGATGAGCAGTTCTTC,CASSEYRGDEQFF
-,TRBJ1-1,TRBV19,-,TGTGCCAGTAGTTCCACTATCCCCACTGAAGCTTTCTTT,CASSSTIPTEAFF
-,TRBJ1-6,TRBV28,-,TGTGCCAGCACGGGGAGCGGCTCACCCCTCCACTTT,CASTGSGSPLHF
-,TRBJ2-3,TRBV27,-,TGTGCCAGCAGTTTGTTAAGCACAGATACGCAGTATTTT,CASSLLSTDTQYF
-,TRBJ2-7,TRBV11-2,-,TGTGCCAGCAGCTTAGAAGCGGCCTATTCCTACGAGCAGTACTTC,CASSLEAAYSYEQYF
TRBD1,TRBJ1-2,TRBV28,-,TGTGCCAGCAGTTTGTTTAGAGTCGGGACAGGGAGTTTTATTGACTATGGCTACACCTTC,CASSLFRVGTGSFIDYGYTF
TRBD1,TRBJ1-6,TRBV27,-,TGTGCCAGCACCCTCTCGTTGACCGGGACAGTAAATTCACCCCTCCACTTT,CASTLSLTGTVNSPLHF
-,TRBJ2-2,TRBV6-5,once,TGTGCCAGCAGCGACAGACAGGGAGGCACCGGGGAGCTGTTTTTT,CASSDRQGGTGELFF
-,TRBJ1-4,TRBV7-9,-,TGTGCCAGCAGCCCCGACGGACAGATAGAAAAACTGTTTTTT,CASSPDGQIEKLFF
TRBD2,TRBJ2-2,TRBV14,-,TGTGCCAGCAGCCAATCCCGGACTAGCGCGAACACCGGGGAGCTGTTTTTT,CASSQSRTSANTGELFF
-,TRBJ2-3,TRBV15,-,TGTGCCACCAGCAGAGAAATCCCTCAGGTGGGCACAGATACGCAGTATTTT,CATSREIPQVGTDTQYF
-,TRBJ2-2,TRBV5-5,-,TGTGCCAGCAGCTTGGAGCCCACCGGGGAGCTGTTTTTT,CASSLEPTGELFF
TRBD2,TRBJ2-1,TRBV28,-,TGTGCCAGCAGTTTACCTAGCGGGACCTACAATGAGCAGTTCTTC,CASSLPSGTYNEQFF
TRBD2,TRBJ2-5,TRBV28,once,TGTGCCAGCAGCCCTCCTAGCGGGCAAGAGACCCAGTACTTC,CASSPPSGQETQYF
-,TRBJ1-2,TRBV6-6,-,TGTGCCAGCAGTTACTCGTCACAGAACAGCCATGGCTACACCTTC,CASSYSSQNSHGYTF
TRBD1,TRBJ2-4,TRBV27,-,TGTGCCAGCAGAGCTCATGGGGTGGAACAGGGGACCAAAAACATTCAGTACTTC,CASRAHGVEQGTKNIQYF
-,TRBJ2-2,TRBV28,-,TGTGCCAGCAGTTTGGTAGCCGGGGAGCTGTTTTTT,CASSLVAGELFF
TRBD1,TRBJ1-2,TRBV9,once,TGTGCCAGCAGCGAGGGGGACAGGGGGAACTATGGCTACACCTTC,CASSEGDRGNYGYTF
TRBD1,TRBJ2-1,TRBV29-1,-,TGCAGCGTTCGACAGGGGAAGGGCAATGAGCAGTTCTTC,CSVRQGKGNEQFF
TRBD1,TRBJ1-2,TRBV4-1,-,TGCGCCAGCAGCCAACTAGGGACAGCTTATGGCTACACCTTC,CASSQLGTAYGYTF
-,TRBJ2-1,TRBV27,-,TGTGCCAGCAGTTTAAGGGGACAAAAGAGGTGGCAGGGATGGATAAACAATGAGCAGTTCTTC,CASSLRGQKRWQGWINNEQFF
-,TRBJ2-5,TRBV7-9,-,TGTGCCAGCAGCTTAGCACGGGGTACGCAAGAGACCCAGTACTTC,CASSLARGTQETQYF
-,TRBJ2-6,TRBV5-4,few,TGTGCCAGCAGCTTGATTGGGGCTCTCGTCCTGACTTTC,CASSLIGALVLTF
TRBD1,TRBJ1-2,TRBV28,-,TGTGCCAGCAGCTTGACAGGGAGTTGGTATGGCTACACCTTC,CASSLTGSWYGYTF
TRBD1,TRBJ2-1,TRBV4-1,-,TGCGCCAGCAGCCAAGAACGGAGGACAGGGGCGCGCGATGAGCAGTTCTTC,CASSQERRTGARDEQFF